One T cell receptor (beta chain) is described in this entry. Its antigen is unidentified. The data are from a study of hypomethylating agent response in myelodysplastic syndrome. Background on the study: Of about eleven patients, about 5 carried TET2, the most frequent mutation.

With V trimmed by 1 base and J by 7 bases, 16 bases remained unmatched. In germline, CDR1 is SEHNR, CDR2 FQNEAQ (reference sequence). CDR3 length equals 18 residues. Study conclusions and caveats: Responders gained more novel clonotypes; non-responders had more contracted clonotypes after treatment.

Generated by immunoSEQ multiplex PCR, the TCRdb table keeps only in-frame clones and is missing some. The data show about 4,000 clones, around nine tenths seen once. No T-cell subset sorting was done; bone marrow was analyzed in bulk. The chain couples TRBV7-9 to TRBJ2-7; 10 bases map to TRBD2. This material consisted of bone marrow, taken before or after starting hypomethylating agent treatment for myelodysplastic syndrome (not recorded which). The source of this sequence is a human donor with myelodysplastic syndrome. Here the CDR3 DNA reads TGTGCCAGCAGCTTAGGTCGGACTAGCGGCACCCAGGGGTGGGAGCAGTACTTC. Protein: CASSLGRTSGTQGWEQYF.